This T cell receptor (beta chain) originates from a study of T cell repertoires in cytomegalovirus infection. From germline, CDR1 is SGHTA and CDR2 FQGNSA. This CDR3 spans 16 amino acids. With 5 bases removed from V and 1 base from J, the gap between germline ends came to 16 bases. MiXCR was run by TCRdb on the reads, yielding one entry per CDR3 protein. This table has about 140,000 distinct CDR3 sequences, about 6.3% appearing once. This clonotype occurred many times. The chain combines TRBV7-2 with TRBJ2-3, with a tentative D call TRBD1 (5 bases). This clonotype was obtained from a human donor in good health (CMV status not recorded). Some clones in this sample may be carry-over from other donors' samples. The sequenced sample consisted of PBMCs. The CDR3 spells CASSLGARGGTDTQYF. The CDR3 DNA follows: TGTGCCAGCAGCCTAGGGGCTAGGGGTGGCACAGATACGCAGTATTTT. Looking up the rest from reference TRBV7-2 and TRBJ2-3 gives the full variable domain: GAGVSQSPSNKVTEKGKDVELRCDPISGHTALYWYRQSLGQGLEFLIYFQGNSAPDKSGLPSDRFSAERTGGSVSTLTIQRTQQEDSAVYLCASSLGARGGTDTQYFGPGTRLTVL.